This T cell receptor (beta chain) was sequenced in a study of blood T cell repertoires in COVID-19 (dated by TCRdb to 2018 to 2021). Study-level background: Samples covering the acute and convalescent phases of COVID-19 were provided by collaborators in the United States, Italy and Spain. Subjects who had been exposed to COVID-19, were actively infected with it, or had recovered from it provided the deeply sampled blood TCRbeta repertoires that made up the dataset. Samples came from the ongoing ImmuneRACE study (first 160 participants) plus 1,254 subjects from 6 global collaborators. The material from the prospective study consisted of cDNA or gDNA derived from T cells, B-cell-depleted T cells, or PBMCs. The sample metadata nearly always contained a de-identified subject ID, COVID-19 status, age in years and sex. The repertoires were made available in a free public database intended to serve as a resource for research on the immune response to SARS-CoV-2. Where HLA class I and class II types were available, the types were taken from metadata supplied by the sample provider, not from assay-based typing.

The research as a whole found: The quantity of clinical and demographic metadata differed by source and by participant and was supplied without curation.

Whole blood was collected in K2EDTA tubes by collaborating institutions according to the institutions' own protocols. For TCRbeta analysis, collaborators shipped samples as frozen whole blood, isolated PBMCs, or DNA extracted from either of those sample types. Of note for this clone: It lacks a known antigen. Base qualities were left out, and no much larger clone turns up one base away.

TCRbeta CDR3 regions were amplified from genomic DNA using the immunoSEQ Assay, a bias-controlled multiplex PCR. The authors' analysis ran thus. Nucleated cell counts per sample were estimated from amplification of reference gene primers within the assay. To quantify the absolute abundance of each unique TCRbeta CDR3 rearrangement, sequence reads were collapsed and filtered. For each sample, productive Simpson clonality was calculated as the square root of Simpson's diversity index over productive rearrangements. The source is immuneACCESS, and TCRdb retained only in-frame sequences with V and J called. Part of the clones is not carried over; for the studies checked, unresolved V genes explain less than half of this, and the remainder is unexplained. The D gene and trimming were derived from the DNA, and the V and J assignments and clone size from that table. The sample yields a few hundred thousand clones; roughly 90% were counted once. Jointly, the top ten make up 0.95% to 1.5% of the sample.

The source is a man aged 35-49 years with acute or convalescent COVID-19. Material for sequencing was peripheral blood.

In nucleotide form, the sequence is TGTGCCTGGAGTGGGCAGGGGAATCAGCCCCAGCATTTT. This codes for CAWSGQGNQPQHF. The chain uses TRBV30 and TRBJ1-5; 6 matching bases give a weak D call of TRBD1. CDR1 is given as GTSNPN and CDR2 as SVGIG, both from the germline V gene (reference sequence). From the cysteine through the phenylalanine, the CDR3 covers 13 amino acids. The read is trimmed to its CDR3 DNA, 39 bases read in frame from base 1. The germline ends are 8 bases apart after V is trimmed by 1 base and J by 4 bases.